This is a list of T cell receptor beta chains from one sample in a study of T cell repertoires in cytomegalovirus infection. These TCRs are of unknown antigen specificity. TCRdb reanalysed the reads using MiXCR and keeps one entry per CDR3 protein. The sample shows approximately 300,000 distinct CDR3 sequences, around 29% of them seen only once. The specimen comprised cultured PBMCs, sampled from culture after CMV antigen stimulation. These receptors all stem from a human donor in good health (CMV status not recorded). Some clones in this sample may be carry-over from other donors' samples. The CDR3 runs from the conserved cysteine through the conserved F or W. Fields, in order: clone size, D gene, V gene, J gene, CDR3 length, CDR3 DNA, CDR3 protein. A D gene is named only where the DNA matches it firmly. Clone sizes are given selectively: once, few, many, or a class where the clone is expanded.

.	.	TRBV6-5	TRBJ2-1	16	TGTGCCAGCAGGGGCGTGGGGGGCCGCGGGTACAATGAGCAGTTCTTC	CASRGVGGRGYNEQFF
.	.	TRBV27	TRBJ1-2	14	TGTGCCAGCAGTAAAACAGGCGCCAACTATGGCTACACCTTC	CASSKTGANYGYTF
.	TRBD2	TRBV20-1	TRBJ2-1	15	TGCAGTGCTAGAGCGTCGGGGGGTCTTATGAATGAGCAGTTCTTC	CSARASGGLMNEQFF
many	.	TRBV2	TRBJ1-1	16	TGTGCCAGCAGTGAAGCGCTTGGGCGGATGAACACTGAAGCTTTCTTT	CASSEALGRMNTEAFF
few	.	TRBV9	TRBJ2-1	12	TGTGCCAGCAGCGTGAGGGACAATGAGCAGTTCTTC	CASSVRDNEQFF
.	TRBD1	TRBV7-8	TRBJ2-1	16	TGTGCCAGCAGTCCCTTCCGACAGGGAGCCTACAATGAGCAGTTCTTC	CASSPFRQGAYNEQFF
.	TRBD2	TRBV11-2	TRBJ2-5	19	TGTGCCAGCAGCTCCGCCGGGACTAGCGGGAGAGGGGACCAAGAGACCCAGTACTTC	CASSSAGTSGRGDQETQYF
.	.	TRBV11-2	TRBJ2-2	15	TGTGCCAGCAGCTTAGGGTCCGGGGGCACCGGGGAGCTGTTTTTT	CASSLGSGGTGELFF
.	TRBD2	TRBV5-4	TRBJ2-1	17	TGTGCCAGCAGCTGGGGACTAGCGGGAGCCTCCTACAATGAGCAGTTCTTC	CASSWGLAGASYNEQFF
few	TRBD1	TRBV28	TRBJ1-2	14	TGTGCCAGCAGTTCGACAGGGGGCGAATCTGGCTACACCTTC	CASSSTGGESGYTF
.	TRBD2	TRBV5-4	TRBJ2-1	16	TGTGCCAGCAGCTTTGGGGAGCGGGGGGGTTACAATGAGCAGTTCTTC	CASSFGERGGYNEQFF
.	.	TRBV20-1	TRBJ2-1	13	TGCAGTGGAGAAAGGAATCCCTCGGCGGAGCAGTTCTTC	CSGERNPSAEQFF
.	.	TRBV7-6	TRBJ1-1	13	TGTGCCAGCAGCGAAACCTGGAGGACTGAAGCTTTCTTT	CASSETWRTEAFF
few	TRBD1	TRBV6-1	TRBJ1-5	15	TGTGCCAGCAGTGATCAGACAGGGGGCGGCTGGCCCCAGCATTTT	CASSDQTGGGWPQHF